These T cell receptor beta chains were read from a single sample in a study of T cells in Graves' hyperthyroidism and ophthalmopathy. TCRdb fed the multiplex PCR reads into MiXCR, producing one record per CDR3 protein. The table lists around 580,000 distinct CDR3 sequences, more than 45% of them singletons, with 7.5% to 8.5% in the top ten. The sequencing sample was made of peripheral blood or thyroid tissue (not recorded which). All receptors derive from a woman aged 18-29 years with Graves' hyperthyroidism. The conserved cysteine and the conserved F or W are not part of the CDR3 here. The D gene is left open where the match is weak.

d_call: -; j_call: TRBJ1-2; v_call: TRBV7-9; cdr3_aa: ASSSDTTVTQGYGYT
d_call: TRBD2; j_call: -; v_call: TRBV11-3; cdr3_aa: ASSQRTSVYNEQF
d_call: -; j_call: TRBJ1-2; v_call: TRBV5-4; cdr3_aa: ASNHEFNYGYT
d_call: TRBD1; j_call: TRBJ1-2; v_call: TRBV12-3/TRBV12-4; cdr3_aa: ASSIQGGNYGYT
d_call: -; j_call: TRBJ2-1; v_call: TRBV24-1; cdr3_aa: ATSDLTRHNEQF
d_call: -; j_call: TRBJ1-2; v_call: TRBV5-1; cdr3_aa: ASSTPTTYGYT
d_call: -; j_call: TRBJ2-5; v_call: TRBV7-6; cdr3_aa: ASSSLSGVGETQY
d_call: -; j_call: TRBJ2-5; v_call: TRBV2; cdr3_aa: ASKVTQY
d_call: TRBD1; j_call: TRBJ1-2; v_call: TRBV5-1; cdr3_aa: ASSLDRGITNYGYT
d_call: -; j_call: TRBJ1-2; v_call: TRBV20-1; cdr3_aa: SLFGGQDEGYT
d_call: -; j_call: TRBJ1-6; v_call: TRBV19; cdr3_aa: ASDSRQANSPLH
d_call: -; j_call: TRBJ1-4; v_call: TRBV11-2; cdr3_aa: ASSVQLGTNEKLF
d_call: TRBD1; j_call: TRBJ1-1; v_call: TRBV12-3/TRBV12-4; cdr3_aa: ASSSPGGGGTEAF
d_call: -; j_call: TRBJ2-2; v_call: TRBV27; cdr3_aa: ASSLSWTPTGELF
d_call: TRBD2; j_call: TRBJ2-5; v_call: TRBV29-1; cdr3_aa: SSGLAQETQY
d_call: -; j_call: TRBJ2-3; v_call: TRBV24-1; cdr3_aa: ATSDLRSPADTQY
d_call: -; j_call: TRBJ2-5; v_call: TRBV25-1; cdr3_aa: ASSPGWETQY
d_call: TRBD1; j_call: TRBJ1-2; v_call: TRBV12-3/TRBV12-4; cdr3_aa: ASSPTGGTGYT
d_call: -; j_call: TRBJ1-1; v_call: TRBV20-1; cdr3_aa: SARDNTGNTEAF
d_call: -; j_call: TRBJ1-5; v_call: TRBV19; cdr3_aa: ASHSIYGRLSNQPQH
d_call: -; j_call: TRBJ1-1; v_call: TRBV20-1; cdr3_aa: SALQGYTEAF
d_call: TRBD1; j_call: TRBJ1-6; v_call: TRBV5-7; cdr3_aa: ASSAGQLLNSPLH
d_call: -; j_call: TRBJ2-5; v_call: TRBV14; cdr3_aa: ASSSRSGRGEETQY
d_call: -; j_call: TRBJ2-2; v_call: TRBV4-1; cdr3_aa: ASSQPVAGELF
d_call: TRBD2; j_call: TRBJ2-2; v_call: TRBV5-1; cdr3_aa: ASSFRDLAGTGELF
d_call: TRBD2; j_call: TRBJ2-6; v_call: TRBV13; cdr3_aa: ASRRGLAVLGANVLT
d_call: -; j_call: TRBJ1-4; v_call: TRBV12-3/TRBV12-4; cdr3_aa: ASSPQGGEKLF
d_call: TRBD2; j_call: TRBJ2-2; v_call: TRBV20-1; cdr3_aa: SASRGSYAGELF
d_call: TRBD1; j_call: TRBJ2-2; v_call: TRBV4-1; cdr3_aa: ASSRGQGPNTGELF